The present entry profiles one TCR beta chain with its context. Its antigen remains unidentified. The data derive from a study of T cell responses to AZD1222 COVID-19 vaccine. Study conclusions and caveats: Mostly white British, mostly female donors; authors suggested clonal diversity may be underestimated. Spike was spanned by vaccine-associated CD4 TCRs, which were dominant at 160-218 and 743-854. Baseline seropositivity characterized only a handful of AZD1222 recipients.

The germline V and J ends were trimmed by 3 bases and 7 bases, with 13 bases remaining between them. The CDR3 covers 14 residues. Germline CDR1 reads SGHTA; CDR2 reads FQGNSA. The assay was immunoSEQ multiplex PCR, and TCRdb's table has in-frame clones only and misses some. The sample holds 150,000 or so clones, 92% seen once. The TCR originated in an adult who received the AZD1222 COVID-19 vaccine. This chain connects TRBV7-2 to TRBJ2-4, with D perhaps TRBD2 (7 bases). The sample consisted of peripheral blood, taken 28 days after the second AZD1222 dose. The CDR3 here is CASSFGGGGNIQYF. CDR3 nucleotide sequence: TGTGCCAGCAGCTTCGGGGGCGGGGGTAACATTCAGTACTTC.